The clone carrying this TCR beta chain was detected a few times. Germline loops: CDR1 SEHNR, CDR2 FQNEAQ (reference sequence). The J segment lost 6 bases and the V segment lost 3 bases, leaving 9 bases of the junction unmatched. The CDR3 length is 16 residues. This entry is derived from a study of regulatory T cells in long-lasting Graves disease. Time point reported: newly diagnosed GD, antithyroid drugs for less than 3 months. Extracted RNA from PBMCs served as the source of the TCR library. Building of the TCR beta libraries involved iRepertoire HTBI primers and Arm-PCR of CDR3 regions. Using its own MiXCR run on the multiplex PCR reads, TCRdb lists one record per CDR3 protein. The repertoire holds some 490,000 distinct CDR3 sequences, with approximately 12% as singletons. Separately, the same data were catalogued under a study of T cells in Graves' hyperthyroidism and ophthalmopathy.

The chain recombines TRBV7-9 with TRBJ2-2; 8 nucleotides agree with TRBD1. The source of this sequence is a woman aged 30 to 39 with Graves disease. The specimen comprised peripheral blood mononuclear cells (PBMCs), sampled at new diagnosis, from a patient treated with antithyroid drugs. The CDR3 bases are TGTGCCAGCAGCTTCGCTGCAGGGGGCGGATCCGGGGAGCTGTTTTTT. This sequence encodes CASSFAAGGGSGELFF. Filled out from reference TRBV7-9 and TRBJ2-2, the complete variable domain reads DTGVSQNPRHKITKRGQNVTFRCDPISEHNRLYWYRQTLGQGPEFLTYFQNEAQLEKSRLLSDRFSAERPKGSFSTLEIQRTEQGDSAMYLCASSFAAGGGSGELFFGEGSRLTVL.